This TCR beta chain was sequenced during a study of blood T cell repertoires in COVID-19 (dated by TCRdb to the early 2020s). For the study in its entirety: Samples covering the acute and convalescent phases of COVID-19 were provided by collaborators in the United States, Italy and Spain. Deeply sampled blood TCRbeta repertoires from subjects exposed to, actively infected with, or recovered from COVID-19 were included in the dataset. HLA class I and class II types, where available, came from metadata supplied by the sample provider rather than from assay-based typing. Samples were obtained from the ongoing ImmuneRACE study (first 160 participants) and from over 1,000 subjects provided by 6 global collaborators. A de-identified subject ID, COVID-19 status, age in years and sex were almost always included in the sample metadata. The prospective study material was composed of cDNA or gDNA derived from T cells, B-cell-depleted T cells, or PBMCs. The repertoires were made available in a free public database intended to serve as a resource for research on the immune response to SARS-CoV-2. The investigation overall reported the following: Clinical and demographic metadata were provided uncurated, with the amount varying by source and participant.

There are 14 amino acids in the CDR3, from cysteine to phenylalanine inclusive. Only the CDR3 DNA stays, 42 bases, in frame from base 1. As encoded in the germline V gene, CDR1 is SGHTA while CDR2 is FQGNSA. V has 6 bases trimmed and J has 2 bases trimmed; junction bases matching no gene number 6. TCRbeta CDR3 regions were amplified from genomic DNA using the immunoSEQ Assay, a bias-controlled multiplex PCR. The paper's processing steps were these. The number of nucleated cells in each sample was estimated from the amplification of reference gene primers within the assay. To quantify the absolute abundance of each unique TCRbeta CDR3 rearrangement, sequence reads were collapsed and filtered. For each sample, productive Simpson clonality was calculated as the square root of Simpson's diversity index across productive rearrangements. TCRdb took over this immuneACCESS table, retaining in-frame rearrangements with V and J assigned. Such tables are incomplete; in checked studies, under half of the missing clones stem from an unresolved V gene, and the remainder is unexplained. V and J calls plus clone size are reproduced from that table; the DNA served to infer D and trimming. The sample profile shows some 220,000 clones; around 90% of them were found once. The ten largest account for about an eighth of the sample.

Samples from volunteer blood donors who had recovered from COVID-19 were contributed by a second Seattle source. Collaborating institutions collected whole blood in K2EDTA tubes following their own protocols. For TCRbeta analysis, collaborator samples were shipped as frozen whole blood, as isolated PBMCs, or as DNA extracted from either sample type. A few counts support this clone. No cognate antigen has been identified for it. Per-nucleotide qualities are absent, and no much larger clonotype sits a single base away. This receptor chain uses TRBV7-2 and TRBJ2-7, with 8 bases in between that match TRBD2. This clonotype was obtained from a woman aged 18 to 35 who had recovered from COVID-19. The sequenced material came from peripheral blood. The nucleotides are TGTGCCAGCAGTTTGGGCGGGGGGCCCTACGAGCAGTACTTC. This sequence encodes CASSLGGGPYEQYF.